Each of the 24 T cell receptor beta chains below was sequenced from the same sample in a study of OX40 agonist ivuxolimab in advanced cancers. Sequenced by immunoSEQ multiplex PCR; TCRdb stores in-frame clones only, minus some. The sample shows fewer than 70,000 clones, about 90% of them seen only once. The sample here was CD4+ or CD8+ T cells sorted from blood, taken in a trial of the OX40 agonist ivuxolimab. The receptors shown here come from an adult with an advanced solid tumor such as melanoma, head and neck, liver or kidney cancer.

The gene calls are TRBV5-1 and TRBJ2-5; TRBD2 matches 14 bases. This CDR3 has 16 amino acids. The J segment lost 5 bases and the V segment lost 3 bases, leaving 6 bases of the junction unmatched. CDR1 and CDR2 (germline): SGHRS, YFSETQ. The CDR3 sequence is CASSSTSGRAAETQYF. The CDR3 coding sequence is TGCGCCAGCAGCTCGACTAGCGGGAGGGCCGCTGAGACCCAGTACTTC.

The V call is TRBV4-1, the J call TRBJ2-1; 7 positions match TRBD2. Germline assignment: CDR1 MGHRA and CDR2 YSYEKL. CDR3 length equals 16 residues. Losses at the gene ends were 3 bases for V and 3 bases for J; bases not matched to a gene: 8. The CDR3 bases are TGCGCCAGCAGCCAGGAGGAACTAGCGTACTACAATGAGCAGTTCTTC. Its protein is CASSQEELAYYNEQFF.

The chain carries TRBV11-3 and TRBJ2-5; 10 bases are shared with TRBD1. The CDR3 is made up of 15 amino acids. Germline V gene data show CDR1 as SGHNT and CDR2 as YENEEA. V lost 5 bases to trimming and J lost 4 bases; unmatched junction nucleotides: 7. The CDR3 DNA is TGTGCCAGCAGCCCCCGGGACAGGGGCGGAGAGACCCAGTACTTC. Amino acids: CASSPRDRGGETQYF. Based on the CDR3 plus reference TRBV11-3 and TRBJ2-5, the full variable domain is EAGVVQSPRYKIIEKKQPVAFWCNPISGHNTLYWYLQNLGQGPELLIRYENEEAVDDSQLPKDRFSAERLKGVDSTLKIQPAELGDSAVYLCASSPRDRGGETQYFGPGTRLLVL.

The V gene is TRBV16, the J gene TRBJ2-7, with TRBD1 identical over 8 bases. V trimming: 7 bases; J trimming: 1 base; junction bases outside the gene matches: 9. The CDR3 totals 15 residues. The germline gives CDR1 KGHSY, CDR2 FQNENV. CDR3 sequence reads: CASTSGQGGSYEQYF. In DNA, the CDR3 is TGTGCCAGCACCTCTGGACAGGGCGGATCCTACGAGCAGTACTTC.

The rearrangement joins TRBV7-9 to TRBJ2-1, with TRBD2 matching 11 bases. V gave up 1 base and J gave up 10 bases; unmatched junction bases: 6. Germline-derived CDR1 and CDR2 are SEHNR and FQNEAQ (reference sequence). The length of the CDR3 is 15 residues. CDR3 bases: TGTGCCAGCAGCTTAGTTAGCGGGAGGGCAGCCGAGCAGTTCTTC. Encoded protein: CASSLVSGRAAEQFF.

Concerning this clone: A read error may produce the germline difference seen at one junction end. The rearrangement uses TRBV5-4 and TRBJ2-7; D is undetermined. Per germline, CDR1 SGHNT and CDR2 YYREEE (reference sequence). The CDR3 is 13 amino acids. Here the CDR3 reads CASSQVGSGEQYF. The CDR3 bases are TGCGCCAGCAGCCAAGTTGGTTCGGGCGAGCAGTACTTC.

This clone was recorded a few times. Written as DNA, the CDR3 is TGTGCCAGCAGCTTGACTAGCTTCTACGAGCAGTACTTC. Translated: CASSLTSFYEQYF. The chain combines TRBV5-6 with TRBJ2-7; possibly TRBD2 for D (6 bases). Germline loops: CDR1 SGHDT, CDR2 YYEEEE. The CDR3 has 13 residues. Trimming stripped 1 base from V and 3 bases from J, with 8 bases between.

This sequence joins TRBV6-1 and TRBJ2-7; 7 bases align to TRBD1. The J segment lost 2 bases and the V segment lost 6 bases, leaving 7 bases of the junction unmatched. CDR1 is MNHNS, CDR2 SASEGT, per germline. The CDR3 is 14 amino acids. CDR3 nucleotides: TGTGCCAGCAGGACCCCGGGACAGCCCTACGAGCAGTACTTC. It encodes CASRTPGQPYEQYF.

This clone was recorded only once. The chain combines TRBV18 with TRBJ1-1, with D possibly being TRBD1 (6 bases). Germline-derived CDR1 and CDR2 are KGHSH and LQKENI. V lost 0 bases and J 1 base, leaving 12 bases between the germline ends. CDR3 length: 16 residues. CDR3 region: CASSPPTGRGNTEAFF. The CDR3 DNA reads TGTGCCAGCTCACCACCCACAGGGCGGGGGAACACTGAAGCTTTCTTT.

V usage is TRBV21-1 and J usage is TRBJ2-4. TRBV21-1 is a pseudogene locus. There are 16 residues in the CDR3. The CDR3 coding sequence is TGTGCCAGCAGCAAAGGGCCGGATCGGGCCAAAAACATTCAGTACTTC. Its translation: CASSKGPDRAKNIQYF.

V is TRBV28 and J is TRBJ2-3; D may be TRBD2 (6 bases). CDR3 length: 22 residues. Deletions cut 5 bases from V and 2 bases from J, with 35 bases between. Germline CDR1 reads MDHEN; CDR2 reads SYDVKM. The DNA for the CDR3 is TGTGCCAGCAGTCATACTATCCCGTTGACACTGACTGGGTTAGCGGACACAGATACGCAGTATTTT. Protein product: CASSHTIPLTLTGLADTDTQYF.

The V and J genes are TRBV5-6 and TRBJ2-1; D is tentatively TRBD1 or TRBD2 (5 bases each). The CDR3 covers 13 residues. Deletions cut 4 bases from V and 8 bases from J, with 13 bases between. The germline V gene has CDR1 SGHDT and CDR2 YYEEEE. The CDR3 coding sequence is TGTGCCAGCAGCCAGGGACCGCGGGATGAGCAGTTCTTC. It specifies CASSQGPRDEQFF.

Of note for this clone: The sample contains more than one DNA sequence encoding this CDR3. This rearrangement joins TRBV5-1 to TRBJ2-2, with 10 bases fitting TRBD2. The V gene's germline CDR1 is SGHRS and CDR2 YFSETQ. With V trimmed by 4 bases and J by 9 bases, 12 bases remained unmatched. This CDR3 has 16 amino acids. In DNA form, the CDR3 reads TGCGCCAGCAGCCTCCCGGGACTAGCGAGTACTAGGGAGCTGTTTTTT. Protein sequence: CASSLPGLASTRELFF. The full variable domain, in which reference TRBV5-1 and TRBJ2-2 provide the parts outside the CDR3, is KAGVTQTPRYLIKTRGQQVTLSCSPISGHRSVSWYQQTPGQGLQFLFEYFSETQRNKGNFPGRFSGRQFSNSRSEMNVSTLELGDSALYLCASSLPGLASTRELFFGEGSRLTVL.

This chain uses TRBV4-2 with TRBJ2-4; 9 bases are a match to TRBD2. With 1 base clipped from V and 1 base from J, the junction kept 2 bases outside the gene matches. The germline gives CDR1 LGHNA, CDR2 YNFKEQ. The CDR3 length is 16 residues. CDR3 in DNA: TGTGCCAGCAGCCAAGGTCTAGCGGGGGCCAAAAACATTCAGTACTTC. This translates into CASSQGLAGAKNIQYF.

The chain has TRBV7-2 and TRBJ2-7, with D possibly TRBD2 on 7 matching bases. Germline lookup yields CDR1 SGHTA and CDR2 FQGNSA. The CDR3 contains 13 residues. V was shortened by 3 bases and J by 12 bases, with 18 bases between the two germline ends. CDR3 amino acids: CASSLAGASGRYF. CDR3 DNA: TGTGCCAGCAGCTTGGCGGGGGCCTCTGGTCGGTACTTC.

This chain connects TRBV9 to TRBJ2-3, with unresolved D. Germline CDR1 reads SGDLS; CDR2 reads YYNGEE. V gave up 7 bases and J gave up 2 bases, with 5 bases separating them. CDR3 size: 11 residues. The DNA of the CDR3 is TGTGCCAGCGGGGACACAGATACGCAGTATTTT. Residues: CASGDTDTQYF.

As to this clone: A read error may produce the germline difference seen at one junction end. The chain has TRBV4-3 and TRBJ2-5; weak D call: TRBD1 (6 bases). Per the germline V gene, CDR1 is LGHNA and CDR2 is YSLEER. The CDR3 is 16 amino acids. In DNA form, the CDR3 reads TGCGCCAGCAGCTTGGTAGTCAGGACAGCCCAAGGGACCCAGTACTTC. This gives the protein CASSLVVRTAQGTQYF.

The V and J genes are TRBV10-3 and TRBJ2-2; D gene ambiguous. This CDR3 spans 14 amino acids. In germline, CDR1 is ENHRY, CDR2 SYGVKD. The V end was cut by 3 bases, the J end by 6 bases, with 11 bases between. DNA for the CDR3: TGTGCCATCAGTGAAACCGGCAGTCCCGGGGAGCTGTTTTTT. Translated: CAISETGSPGELFF.

The chain joins TRBV7-2 to TRBJ2-2, with D uncertain. V lost 1 base to trimming and J lost 4 bases, with 10 bases between them. Germline V gene data show CDR1 as SGHTA and CDR2 as FQGNSA. This CDR3 has 15 residues. In DNA form, the CDR3 reads TGTGCCAGCAGCTTAGTGGGGTTGGGCACCGGGGAGCTGTTTTTT. This sequence encodes CASSLVGLGTGELFF.

The chain joins TRBV6-5 to TRBJ1-5; a possible D gene is TRBD1 (6 bases). This CDR3 region has 15 residues. V was shortened by 5 bases and J by 4 bases, with 15 bases between the two germline ends. In germline, CDR1 is MNHEY, CDR2 SVGAGI. This CDR3 is CASSRGGLGNQPQHF. CDR3 DNA sequence: TGTGCCAGCAGTCGCGGGGGGCTTGGAAATCAGCCCCAGCATTTT.

The chain links TRBV5-1 to TRBJ2-3, with 8 bases that match TRBD2. V dropped 4 bases and J dropped 2; count of bases not matched to a gene: 12. The CDR3 sequence is 17 residues long. CDR1 is SGHRS and CDR2 is YFSETQ in the germline V gene. Here the CDR3 DNA reads TGCGCCAGCAGCCCCGGATCCACTAGCGGACCCACAGATACGCAGTATTTT. It specifies CASSPGSTSGPTDTQYF.

The rearrangement joins TRBV7-2 to TRBJ2-7, with 7 positions matching TRBD2. Germline assignment: CDR1 SGHTA and CDR2 FQGNSA. The CDR3 has 17 amino acids. V dropped 0 bases and J dropped 3; count of bases not matched to a gene: 11. The CDR3 nucleotides read TGTGCCAGCAGCTTAGCGGTCGTAGCCGGGAGGCGCTACGAGCAGTACTTC. Translation: CASSLAVVAGRRYEQYF. Supplemented by reference TRBV7-2 and TRBJ2-7, the full variable domain reads GAGVSQSPSNKVTEKGKDVELRCDPISGHTALYWYRQSLGQGLEFLIYFQGNSAPDKSGLPSDRFSAERTGGSVSTLTIQRTQQEDSAVYLCASSLAVVAGRRYEQYFGPGTRLTVT.

The count of this clone is one. The V call is TRBV27, the J call TRBJ1-5; D ambiguous. CDR1 and CDR2 from the germline V gene are MNHEY and SMNVEV (reference sequence). The V end was cut by 3 bases, the J end by 0 bases, with 15 bases between. The CDR3 sequence is 17 residues long. The CDR3 DNA follows: TGTGCCAGCAGTTTTCGGGGTGTCGGGTATAGCAATCAGCCCCAGCATTTT. Residues: CASSFRGVGYSNQPQHF.

This clone came up once. CDR3 nucleotide sequence: TGCGCCAGCAGATTCTCTAATGAAAAACTGTTTTTT. Its translation: CASRFSNEKLFF. The chain is built from TRBV5-1 and TRBJ1-4; D unresolved. Germline assignment: CDR1 SGHRS and CDR2 YFSETQ. The CDR3 extends over 12 amino acids. V lost 5 bases and J lost 3, with 5 bases in between.